A selection of T cell receptor beta chains follows, all from one sample in a study of T-cell reconstitution after alpha-beta-depleted transplantation in children. TCRdb reanalysed the PCR reads using MiXCR and keeps one entry per CDR3 protein. There are 450,000 to 550,000 distinct CDR3 sequences in the sample; about an eighth occur only once, and 13% to 15% lies in the top ten. Source: PBMCs, mostly from graft donor cells, taken 180 days after TCRalphabeta/CD19-depleted stem cell transplant. These receptors all stem from a female patient aged 2 to 10 who had a stem cell transplant for aplastic anemia, so the T cells may come from the graft donor. Both conserved end residues are part of each CDR3. Fields, in order: D gene, V gene, J gene, clone size, CDR3 DNA, CDR3 protein. A D gene is named only where the DNA matches it firmly. Some rows mark clone size as missing; the rest say once, few, many or name a class of expanded clone.

d_call: TRBD1; v_call: TRBV5-1; j_call: TRBJ2-1; clone_size: few; cdr3_nt: TGCGCCAGCAGCTTGGTGGGGGACAGGGATCGATCCTACAATGAGCAGTTCTTC; cdr3_aa: CASSLVGDRDRSYNEQFF
d_call: -; v_call: TRBV28; j_call: TRBJ2-7; clone_size: -; cdr3_nt: TGTGCCAGCAGTTTTACTACCCCCTACGAGCAGTACTTC; cdr3_aa: CASSFTTPYEQYF
d_call: -; v_call: TRBV21-1; j_call: TRBJ1-4; clone_size: -; cdr3_nt: TGTGCCAGCAGCAAGTGTCCGGCGGGGGAAAAACTGTTTTTT; cdr3_aa: CASSKCPAGEKLFF
d_call: TRBD2; v_call: TRBV11-1; j_call: TRBJ2-2; clone_size: few; cdr3_nt: TGTGCCCCCCAACGGCGCGGGGGAAACACCGGGGAGCTGTTTTTT; cdr3_aa: CAPQRRGGNTGELFF
d_call: -; v_call: TRBV12-3/TRBV12-4; j_call: TRBJ1-2; clone_size: few; cdr3_nt: TGTGCCAGCAGTTTGGCCCCTCTTCCCCCCTCGCAGTCTAACTATGGCTACACCTTC; cdr3_aa: CASSLAPLPPSQSNYGYTF
d_call: TRBD2; v_call: TRBV18; j_call: TRBJ2-7; clone_size: -; cdr3_nt: TGTGCCAGCTCACCATTCGCGACGGGGGGCTCCTACGAGCAGTACTTC; cdr3_aa: CASSPFATGGSYEQYF
d_call: -; v_call: TRBV18; j_call: TRBJ1-1; clone_size: many; cdr3_nt: TGTGCCAGCTCACCAGGGGCGGCCAGTCTCACTGAAGCTTTCTTT; cdr3_aa: CASSPGAASLTEAFF
d_call: -; v_call: TRBV5-1; j_call: TRBJ2-2; clone_size: many; cdr3_nt: TGCGCCAGCAGCTTGGGGCAACAGAACACCGGGGAGCTGTTTTTT; cdr3_aa: CASSLGQQNTGELFF
d_call: TRBD2; v_call: TRBV7-3; j_call: TRBJ2-1; clone_size: -; cdr3_nt: TGTGCCAGCAGCTTCGGGGAGGGTGGGGGGAGTGAGCAGTTCTTC; cdr3_aa: CASSFGEGGGSEQFF
d_call: -; v_call: TRBV5-1; j_call: TRBJ1-1; clone_size: -; cdr3_nt: TGCGCCAGCAGCAACCCTAACTACACCTTCCTCCCTATGAACACTGAAGCTTTCTTT; cdr3_aa: CASSNPNYTFLPMNTEAFF
d_call: -; v_call: TRBV7-2; j_call: TRBJ1-5; clone_size: -; cdr3_nt: TGTGCCAGCAGCCCGTGGAGTTCTCATCAGCCCCAGCATTTT; cdr3_aa: CASSPWSSHQPQHF
d_call: -; v_call: TRBV11-2; j_call: TRBJ1-4; clone_size: -; cdr3_nt: TGTGCCAGCAGCCCCAATCGGGGGGTTGAAAAACTGTTTTTT; cdr3_aa: CASSPNRGVEKLFF
d_call: TRBD1; v_call: TRBV5-1; j_call: TRBJ1-1; clone_size: few; cdr3_nt: TGCGCCAGCAGCTTGACAGGGGGGGCGGAGAACACTGAAGCTTTCTTT; cdr3_aa: CASSLTGGAENTEAFF
d_call: -; v_call: TRBV28; j_call: TRBJ2-7; clone_size: -; cdr3_nt: TGTGCCAGCAGCCTCAGGGGTGGGGAGCAGTACTTC; cdr3_aa: CASSLRGGEQYF
d_call: -; v_call: TRBV20-1; j_call: TRBJ1-2; clone_size: few; cdr3_nt: TGCAGTGCTAGACCTCAGGGGTCAGATAACTATGGCTACACCTTC; cdr3_aa: CSARPQGSDNYGYTF
d_call: TRBD2; v_call: TRBV19; j_call: TRBJ2-2; clone_size: few; cdr3_nt: TGTGCCAGTAGGTCTAGCGGGAGGGACACCGGGGAGCTGTTTTTT; cdr3_aa: CASRSSGRDTGELFF
d_call: TRBD2; v_call: TRBV20-1; j_call: TRBJ2-3; clone_size: few; cdr3_nt: TGCAGTACTAGCGTACTCACAGATACGCAGTATTTT; cdr3_aa: CSTSVLTDTQYF
d_call: TRBD2; v_call: TRBV5-1; j_call: TRBJ2-2; clone_size: -; cdr3_nt: TGCGCCAGCAGCATCGGGACTAGCGGGAGCTGGGAGCTGTTTTTT; cdr3_aa: CASSIGTSGSWELFF
d_call: TRBD2; v_call: TRBV10-3; j_call: TRBJ2-3; clone_size: -; cdr3_nt: TGTGCCATCAGTGAGTCGAAGCGGGAGAGAGGTACAGATACGCAGTATTTT; cdr3_aa: CAISESKRERGTDTQYF
d_call: -; v_call: TRBV12-3/TRBV12-4; j_call: TRBJ1-6; clone_size: few; cdr3_nt: TGTGCCAGCGGTACAGGGAGGAATAATTCACCCCTCCACTTT; cdr3_aa: CASGTGRNNSPLHF
d_call: -; v_call: TRBV7-9; j_call: TRBJ2-5; clone_size: few; cdr3_nt: TGTGCCAGCAGCGCCTATGGTAACAGCCAAGAGACCCAGTACTTC; cdr3_aa: CASSAYGNSQETQYF
d_call: -; v_call: TRBV9; j_call: TRBJ1-2; clone_size: -; cdr3_nt: TGTGCCAGTGTTCACGGAGGGGGAGGCTACACCTTC; cdr3_aa: CASVHGGGGYTF
d_call: TRBD2; v_call: TRBV7-2; j_call: TRBJ2-2; clone_size: -; cdr3_nt: TGTGCCAGCAGCGTTGCCGGGACTACCAACACCGGGGAGCTGTTTTTT; cdr3_aa: CASSVAGTTNTGELFF
d_call: TRBD2; v_call: TRBV7-2; j_call: TRBJ2-3; clone_size: -; cdr3_nt: TGTGCCAGCAGCATCACCACTAGCGGGAGCGAGTATTTT; cdr3_aa: CASSITTSGSEYF
d_call: -; v_call: TRBV19; j_call: TRBJ2-7; clone_size: -; cdr3_nt: TGTGCCACCGGGACTTACGCCTACGAGCAGTACTTC; cdr3_aa: CATGTYAYEQYF
d_call: TRBD2; v_call: TRBV19; j_call: TRBJ2-2; clone_size: -; cdr3_nt: TGTGCCAGTAGTATCCCCCAAATAGCGGGATTGAACACCGGGGAGCTGTTTTTT; cdr3_aa: CASSIPQIAGLNTGELFF
d_call: -; v_call: TRBV7-9; j_call: TRBJ2-1; clone_size: -; cdr3_nt: TGTGCCAGCAGCTTAGGAGGGCGGACCTACAATGAGCAGTTCTTC; cdr3_aa: CASSLGGRTYNEQFF
d_call: -; v_call: TRBV28; j_call: TRBJ2-7; clone_size: few; cdr3_nt: TGTGCCAGCAGTTTACGGGACTTTCGACACGAGCAGTACTTC; cdr3_aa: CASSLRDFRHEQYF
d_call: TRBD2; v_call: TRBV12-3/TRBV12-4; j_call: TRBJ2-1; clone_size: many; cdr3_nt: TGTGCCAGCAGTCCTCCCGGGGTGACTAGCCGCGCCTACAATGAGCAGTTCTTC; cdr3_aa: CASSPPGVTSRAYNEQFF
d_call: -; v_call: TRBV6-5; j_call: TRBJ1-1; clone_size: many; cdr3_nt: TGTGCCAGCATTTTCTCTCCGGGAAACACTGAAGCTTTCTTT; cdr3_aa: CASIFSPGNTEAFF
d_call: -; v_call: TRBV20-1; j_call: TRBJ1-2; clone_size: many; cdr3_nt: TGCAGTGCTGAACAGGGATTAGGTGGCTACACCTTC; cdr3_aa: CSAEQGLGGYTF
d_call: TRBD1; v_call: TRBV28; j_call: TRBJ2-2; clone_size: few; cdr3_nt: TGTGCCAGCAGTCTCCCTCAGGGGGTAGCGAACACCGGGGAGCTGTTTTTT; cdr3_aa: CASSLPQGVANTGELFF
d_call: TRBD2; v_call: TRBV18; j_call: TRBJ2-3; clone_size: few; cdr3_nt: TGTGCCAGCTCACCACCGAGACTAGCGGGATTCACAGATACGCAGTATTTT; cdr3_aa: CASSPPRLAGFTDTQYF
d_call: -; v_call: TRBV5-1; j_call: TRBJ1-5; clone_size: -; cdr3_nt: TGCGCCAGCAGCCCCCGGCCAGGGGATAGCAATCAGCCCCAGCATTTT; cdr3_aa: CASSPRPGDSNQPQHF
d_call: -; v_call: TRBV20-1; j_call: TRBJ1-5; clone_size: once; cdr3_nt: TGCAGTGCTGAAAAATCCGGGACGAATGGGCAGCCCCAGCATTTT; cdr3_aa: CSAEKSGTNGQPQHF
d_call: -; v_call: TRBV27; j_call: TRBJ1-5; clone_size: -; cdr3_nt: TGTGCCAGCAGTTTAGTGGGGACCGGTCAGCCCCAGCATTTT; cdr3_aa: CASSLVGTGQPQHF
d_call: TRBD2; v_call: TRBV15; j_call: TRBJ2-7; clone_size: -; cdr3_nt: TGTGCCACCAGCAGCCCCGCGACTAGCGGGAGGCCGTCCCAGTACTTC; cdr3_aa: CATSSPATSGRPSQYF
d_call: -; v_call: TRBV20-1; j_call: TRBJ2-1; clone_size: -; cdr3_nt: TGCAGTGCTAGTGCCTGGAGTCGCCCAATCAGTGAGCAGTTCTTC; cdr3_aa: CSASAWSRPISEQFF
d_call: -; v_call: TRBV27; j_call: TRBJ1-5; clone_size: -; cdr3_nt: TGTGCCAGCAGTCTGACGGCACTGAGCAATCAGCCCCAGCATTTT; cdr3_aa: CASSLTALSNQPQHF
d_call: -; v_call: TRBV10-1; j_call: TRBJ2-1; clone_size: -; cdr3_nt: TGCGCCAGCAGTGAGACCCGGGACACAAACAATGAGCAGTTCTTC; cdr3_aa: CASSETRDTNNEQFF
d_call: TRBD2; v_call: TRBV27; j_call: TRBJ2-3; clone_size: few; cdr3_nt: TGTGCCAGCAGTTTAGGGCTAGCGGGAGGGAGCCCAGATACGCAGTATTTT; cdr3_aa: CASSLGLAGGSPDTQYF
d_call: -; v_call: TRBV7-2; j_call: TRBJ2-5; clone_size: -; cdr3_nt: TGTGCCAGCAGCCCGGAGGCTTTCCAAGAGACCCAGTACTTC; cdr3_aa: CASSPEAFQETQYF
d_call: -; v_call: TRBV25-1; j_call: TRBJ1-2; clone_size: few; cdr3_nt: TGTGCCAGCAGCAGAACAGGGAATTACACCTTC; cdr3_aa: CASSRTGNYTF
d_call: -; v_call: TRBV20-1; j_call: TRBJ2-7; clone_size: few; cdr3_nt: TGCAGTGCTATCCCAGGAGCGGGCCCTCTTAACTACGAGCAGTACTTC; cdr3_aa: CSAIPGAGPLNYEQYF
d_call: TRBD1; v_call: TRBV7-2; j_call: TRBJ2-1; clone_size: many; cdr3_nt: TGTGCCAGCAGCATCTATAAGTCCGGGACAGGACACAATGAGCAGTTCTTC; cdr3_aa: CASSIYKSGTGHNEQFF
d_call: TRBD2; v_call: TRBV28; j_call: TRBJ2-1; clone_size: many; cdr3_nt: TGTGCCAGCAGTTCTCTAGCGGGAGGTTTGTATGAGCAGTTCTTC; cdr3_aa: CASSSLAGGLYEQFF